This T cell receptor beta chain appears in the sequencing data of a study of blood T cell repertoires in COVID-19 (dated by TCRdb to the early 2020s). Regarding the study in general: The collaborator samples originated in the United States, Italy and Spain and spanned the acute and convalescent phases of COVID-19. A freely available public database, intended as a resource for researchers studying the immune response to SARS-CoV-2, is where the repertoires were released. Where available, HLA class I and class II types were obtained from metadata supplied by the sample provider rather than from assay-based typing. Deeply sampled blood TCRbeta repertoires from subjects exposed to, actively infected with, or recovered from COVID-19 were included in the dataset. The samples were drawn from two sources: the first 160 participants of the ongoing ImmuneRACE study, and approximately 1,300 subjects contributed by 6 global collaborators. The material from the prospective study consisted of cDNA or gDNA derived from T cells, B-cell-depleted T cells, or PBMCs. Sample metadata almost always included a de-identified subject ID, COVID-19 status, age in years and sex. General conclusions and limits of the study: The quantity of clinical and demographic metadata differed by source and by participant and was supplied without curation.

The immunoSEQ Assay, a bias-controlled multiplex PCR, was used to amplify TCRbeta CDR3 regions from genomic DNA. Per the authors' processing: The number of nucleated cells in each sample was estimated from the amplification of reference gene primers within the assay. To quantify the absolute abundance of each unique TCRbeta CDR3 rearrangement, sequence reads were collapsed and filtered. For each sample, productive Simpson clonality was calculated as the square root of Simpson's diversity index over productive rearrangements. Drawn from immuneACCESS, this table holds only the in-frame rearrangements with V and J called that TCRdb kept. Clones are partly lost; checked studies trace under half to an unresolved V gene and leave the rest unexplained. That table gives V, J and clone size, and the DNA gave D and trimming. For this sample the table gives around 250,000 clones, of which around 86% were detected only once. Under 9% of the sample is in the top ten clones.

Whole blood was collected in K2EDTA tubes by collaborating institutions according to the institutions' own protocols. For TCRbeta analysis, collaborators shipped samples as frozen whole blood, isolated PBMCs, or DNA extracted from either of those sample types. Note on this clone: No antigen is known for it. The input lacks base qualities; no much larger clone sits a single base away.

The sequencing sample was made of peripheral blood. This sequence was found in a woman in her seventies with active or convalescent COVID-19.

The CDR3 protein is CASSQVGQGADTQYF. The DNA sequence is TGTGCCAGCAGCCAAGTGGGACAGGGAGCAGATACGCAGTATTTT. The rearrangement joined TRBV3-1 (or the pseudogene TRBV3-2) to TRBJ2-3; 9 bases in between match TRBD1. From cysteine to phenylalanine, the CDR3 is 15 amino acids long. The CDR3 DNA has 45 bases and is translated from base 1. Germline trimming: 1 base from V, 4 bases from J; junction bases outside gene matches: 3. CDR1 LGHDT and CDR2 YNNKEL are derived from the germline V gene (reference sequence).